Below are 8 T cell receptor beta chains sequenced from a single sample in a study of cytomegalovirus exposure and HLA in healthy donors (dated by TCRdb to 2015 to 2018). Receptor amplification or capture employed the immunoSEQ multiplex PCR assay. This immuneACCESS table, as held by TCRdb, lists in-frame sequences with V and J called but not all clones. Of the missing ones, under half trace to an unresolved V gene in checked studies; the others have no known cause. The sample records over 85,000 clones, about four fifths of which are singletons. 9.5% to 13% of the sample belongs to the ten largest clones. Sequencing was carried out using PBMCs. The source is a woman aged 18-30 years in good health and CMV-seropositive.

The V gene is TRBV25-1, the J gene TRBJ1-2; no firm D call. Germline loops: CDR1 MGHDK, CDR2 SYGVNS. This CDR3 comprises 11 residues. The V end was cut by 8 bases, the J end by 4 bases, with 8 bases between. CDR3 nucleotides: TGTGCCAGCCTCTCTGTCTATGGCTACACCTTC. As protein: CASLSVYGYTF.

This sequence joins TRBV6-5 and TRBJ1-2; D uncertain. CDR1 MNHEY and CDR2 SVGAGI come from the germline V gene. CDR3 length equals 13 residues. V dropped 5 bases and J dropped 8 bases, with 15 bases sitting between them. The CDR3 sequence: CASSVSRVGGYTF. The CDR3 DNA is TGTGCCAGCAGTGTCTCGAGGGTTGGCGGCTACACCTTC.

This clone has more than one count but fewer than ten. The chain couples TRBV7-9 to TRBJ1-6, with 10 bases aligning to TRBD1. Looked up from germline, CDR1 is SEHNR and CDR2 is FQNEAQ (reference sequence). The CDR3 loop spans 14 amino acids. Unmatched junction bases numbered 6, after V lost 8 bases and J lost 8 bases. DNA for the CDR3: TGTGCCAGCTCATGGACAGGGGGATATTCACCCCTCCACTTT. Translation: CASSWTGGYSPLHF.

This chain connects TRBV6-5 to TRBJ2-7; 7 bases agree with TRBD1. Trimming took 2 bases from V and 1 from J; bases not matched to a gene: 5. Germline V gives CDR1 MNHEY, CDR2 SVGAGI. The CDR3 extends over 15 amino acids. CDR3 nucleotides: TGTGCCAGCAGTTACACCCGGGACAGATCCTACGAGCAGTACTTC. Protein: CASSYTRDRSYEQYF.

The chain carries TRBV5-4 and TRBJ2-1; TRBD2 agrees at 14 bases. CDR3 length: 15 amino acids. The ends lost 4 bases at V and 3 bases at J; junction bases unmatched: 0. Germline V CDR1 and CDR2: SGHNT, YYREEE (reference sequence). The CDR3 sequence: CASSGLAGGYNEQFF. CDR3 in DNA: TGTGCCAGCAGCGGACTAGCGGGGGGCTACAATGAGCAGTTCTTC.

The chain uses TRBV27 and TRBJ2-7, with unresolved D. Trimming removed 3 bases from V and 4 bases from J, with 13 bases in between. The germline CDR1 and CDR2 sequences are MNHEY and SMNVEV (reference sequence). The CDR3 has 14 amino acids. CDR3 coding DNA: TGTGCCAGCAGTTTTAGAGATCCTAAGTACGAGCAGTACTTC. This encodes CASSFRDPKYEQYF.

The V call is TRBV19, the J call TRBJ1-1; D not certain. Germline V CDR1 and CDR2: LNHDA, SQIVND (reference sequence). Trimming took off 9 bases at V and 1 base at J, with 12 bases between the two ends. This CDR3 has 13 residues. The CDR3: CASRFSGNTEAFF. The CDR3, as DNA: TGTGCCAGCCGATTCTCGGGGAACACTGAAGCTTTCTTT.

In DNA, the CDR3 is TGTGCCAGCAGCTTAGGTTTTATGAACACTGAAGCTTTCTTT. It codes for CASSLGFMNTEAFF. The chain has TRBV7-2 and TRBJ1-1; no definite D call. Germline CDR1 is SGHTA and CDR2 is FQGNSA. V dropped 1 base and J dropped 0 bases, with 6 bases sitting between them. The CDR3 is 14 residues long.